Given below is one T cell receptor beta chain in context. This specimen belongs to a study of response to subunit inactivated influenza vaccine. The CDR3 extends over 14 amino acids. V was pared by 5 bases and J by 6 bases, with 4 bases of the junction left unmatched. Germline V gene data show CDR1 as LNHNV and CDR2 as YYDKDF (reference sequence). TCRdb recomputed calls from the RT-PCR reads with MiXCR, one row per CDR3 protein. Of some 570,000 distinct CDR3 sequences detected, 11% appear once; the ten largest clones hold 9.5% to 11%. This sample was also put to use in a study of T cells expressing NK-cell markers. That paper states: The cDNA for TCR beta came from 5'RACE template switching with UMIs. Obtained from sorted CD3+CD56+NKG2C+, CD3+CD56+NKG2C- and CD3+CD56-NKG2C+ T cells were the TCR beta repertoires. In a group of 5 to 7 donors, dominant NKG2C+ clonotypes represented roughly 1.0-8% of CD8+ T cells. A handful of donors likewise had their CD3+CD56-NKG2C+ fraction led by these clonotypes.

The rearrangement links TRBV15 to TRBJ2-2; 9 nucleotides match TRBD1. Sample: PBMCs from blood, taken on the day of vaccination. The clonotype originates from a man in his fifties who received an inactivated influenza vaccine. The CDR3 loop reads CATSRDRDAGELFF. Here the CDR3 DNA reads TGTGCCACCAGCCGGGACAGGGATGCCGGGGAGCTGTTTTTT.